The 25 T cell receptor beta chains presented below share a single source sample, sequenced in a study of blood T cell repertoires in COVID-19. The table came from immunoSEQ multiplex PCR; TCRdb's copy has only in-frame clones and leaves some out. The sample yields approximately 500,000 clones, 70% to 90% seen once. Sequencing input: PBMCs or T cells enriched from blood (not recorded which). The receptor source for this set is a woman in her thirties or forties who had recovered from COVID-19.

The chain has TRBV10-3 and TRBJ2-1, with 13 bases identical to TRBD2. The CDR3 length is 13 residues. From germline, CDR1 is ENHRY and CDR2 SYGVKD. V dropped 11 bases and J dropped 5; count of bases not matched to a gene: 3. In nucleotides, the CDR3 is TGTGCCTCCGGACTAGCGGGAGACAATGAGCAGTTCTTC. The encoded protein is CASGLAGDNEQFF.

DNA of the CDR3: TGTGCCAGCAGCTCGGGACCAGCGGGGCAAGAGACCCAGTACTTC. Protein sequence: CASSSGPAGQETQYF. The V and J genes are TRBV5-5 and TRBJ2-5; 7 nucleotides match TRBD2. V lost 3 bases, J lost 2 bases, and 7 bases stayed unmatched. The CDR3 runs 15 residues. CDR1 SGHKS and CDR2 YYEKEE come from the germline V gene (reference sequence).

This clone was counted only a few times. For the CDR3, the DNA is TGTGCCAGCTCACCATCGACAGGGAGGAACACTGAAGCTTTCTTT. Its protein product is CASSPSTGRNTEAFF. V gene TRBV18 combines with J gene TRBJ1-1; 7 nucleotides align to TRBD1. The germline V gene encodes CDR1 KGHSH and CDR2 LQKENI. Trimming took 2 bases from V and 1 from J; bases not matched to a gene: 4. The CDR3 consists of 15 residues.

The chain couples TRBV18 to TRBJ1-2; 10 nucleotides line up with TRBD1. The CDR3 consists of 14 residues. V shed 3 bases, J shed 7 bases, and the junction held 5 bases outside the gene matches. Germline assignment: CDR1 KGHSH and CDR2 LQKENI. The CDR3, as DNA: TGTGCCAGCTCACCTAGACAGGGGGCTTTTGGCTACACCTTC. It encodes CASSPRQGAFGYTF. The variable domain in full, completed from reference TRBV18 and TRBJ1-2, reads NAGVMQNPRHLVRRRGQEARLRCSPMKGHSHVYWYRQLPEEGLKFMVYLQKENIIDESGMPKERFSAEFPKEGPSILRIQQVVRGDSAAYFCASSPRQGAFGYTFGSGTRLTVV.

The CDR3 loop reads CASSSASGTGVVQPQHF. The CDR3 DNA reads as TGTGCCAGCAGCTCAGCGTCTGGGACAGGGGTGGTTCAGCCCCAGCATTTT. The chain couples TRBV7-2 to TRBJ1-5; 10 bases fit TRBD1. V lost 4 bases and J lost 6; bases outside the gene matches: 12. Germline V gene sequence: CDR1 SGHTA, CDR2 FQGNSA. The CDR3 has 17 residues.

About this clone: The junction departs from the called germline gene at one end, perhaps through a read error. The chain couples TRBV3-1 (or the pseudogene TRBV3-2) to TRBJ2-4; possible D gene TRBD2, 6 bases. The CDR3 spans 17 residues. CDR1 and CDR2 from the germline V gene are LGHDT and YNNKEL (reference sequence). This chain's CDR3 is CASSQGSSGPLKNIQYF. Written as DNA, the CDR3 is TGTGCCAGCAGTCAAGGCTCCAGCGGGCCACTCAAAAACATTCAGTACTTC.

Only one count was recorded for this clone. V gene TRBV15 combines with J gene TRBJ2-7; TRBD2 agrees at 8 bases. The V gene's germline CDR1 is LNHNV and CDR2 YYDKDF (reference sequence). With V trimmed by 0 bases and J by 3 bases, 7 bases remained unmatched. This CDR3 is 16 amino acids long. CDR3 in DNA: TGTGCCACCAGCAGAGATGGTGGTAGCGGGGACTACGAGCAGTACTTC. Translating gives CATSRDGGSGDYEQYF.

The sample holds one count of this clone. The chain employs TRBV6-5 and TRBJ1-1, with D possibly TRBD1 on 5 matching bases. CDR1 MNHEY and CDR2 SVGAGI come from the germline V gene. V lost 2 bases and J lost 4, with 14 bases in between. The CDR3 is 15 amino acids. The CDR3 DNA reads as TGTGCCAGCAGTTACCCGACGGGGGGGGGCACTGAAGCTTTCTTT. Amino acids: CASSYPTGGGTEAFF.

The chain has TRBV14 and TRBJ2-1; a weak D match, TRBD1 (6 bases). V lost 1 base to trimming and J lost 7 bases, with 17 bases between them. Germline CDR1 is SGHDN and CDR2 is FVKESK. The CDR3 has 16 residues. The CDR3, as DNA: TGTGCCAGCAGCCAAGGGCAGGGGTCATTCGTGAATGAGCAGTTCTTC. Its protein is CASSQGQGSFVNEQFF.

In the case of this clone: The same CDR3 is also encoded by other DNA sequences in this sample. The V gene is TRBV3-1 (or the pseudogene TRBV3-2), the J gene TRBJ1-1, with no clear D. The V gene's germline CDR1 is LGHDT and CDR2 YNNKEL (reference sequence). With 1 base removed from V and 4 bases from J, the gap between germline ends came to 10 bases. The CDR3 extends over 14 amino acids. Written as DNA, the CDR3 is TGTGCCAGCAGCCAAGTCGTGGGAGGCACTGAAGCTTTCTTT. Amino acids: CASSQVVGGTEAFF.

The CDR3 is CASRGGSTDTQYF. The CDR3 nucleotides read TGCGCCAGCAGGGGCGGGAGCACAGATACGCAGTATTTT. V is TRBV5-1 and J is TRBJ2-3; the D gene is possibly TRBD2 (5 bases). Germline lookup yields CDR1 SGHRS and CDR2 YFSETQ. This CDR3 has 13 amino acids. The V end lost 5 bases, the J end lost 0 bases, and 7 bases lay between the germline ends.

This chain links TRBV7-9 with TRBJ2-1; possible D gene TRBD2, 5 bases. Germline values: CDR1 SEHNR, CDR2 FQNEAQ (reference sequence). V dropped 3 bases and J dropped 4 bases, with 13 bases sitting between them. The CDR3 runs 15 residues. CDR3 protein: CASSLLRGSYNEQFF. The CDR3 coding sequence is TGTGCCAGCAGCTTGTTACGGGGATCTTACAATGAGCAGTTCTTC.

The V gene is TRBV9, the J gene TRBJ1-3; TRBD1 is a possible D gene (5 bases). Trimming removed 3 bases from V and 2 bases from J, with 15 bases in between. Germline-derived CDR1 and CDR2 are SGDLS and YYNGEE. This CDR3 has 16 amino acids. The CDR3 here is CASSALTQGPGNTIYF. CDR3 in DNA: TGTGCCAGCAGCGCTTTAACCCAGGGCCCTGGAAACACCATATATTTT.

CDR3 sequence reads: CASSSSGRGGAYNEQFF. CDR3 nucleotides: TGTGCCAGCAGCTCTAGCGGGAGAGGGGGGGCGTACAATGAGCAGTTCTTC. This chain connects TRBV7-9 to TRBJ2-1; 10 nucleotides line up with TRBD2. CDR3 size: 17 residues. The V segment lost 4 bases and the J segment 4 bases; nucleotides outside the gene matches: 10. In germline, CDR1 is SEHNR, CDR2 FQNEAQ (reference sequence).

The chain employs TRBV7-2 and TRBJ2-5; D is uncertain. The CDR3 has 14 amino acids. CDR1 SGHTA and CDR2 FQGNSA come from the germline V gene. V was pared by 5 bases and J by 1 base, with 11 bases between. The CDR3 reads CASSPAGSQETQYF. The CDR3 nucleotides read TGTGCCAGCAGCCCCGCCGGTAGCCAAGAGACCCAGTACTTC.

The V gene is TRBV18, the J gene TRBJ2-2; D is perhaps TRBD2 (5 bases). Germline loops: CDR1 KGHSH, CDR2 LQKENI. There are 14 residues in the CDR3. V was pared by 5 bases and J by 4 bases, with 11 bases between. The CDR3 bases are TGTGCCAGCTCATCTTCGGCGGGCACCGGGGAGCTGTTTTTT. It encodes CASSSSAGTGELFF. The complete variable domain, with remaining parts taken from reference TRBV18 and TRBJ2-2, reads NAGVMQNPRHLVRRRGQEARLRCSPMKGHSHVYWYRQLPEEGLKFMVYLQKENIIDESGMPKERFSAEFPKEGPSILRIQQVVRGDSAAYFCASSSSAGTGELFFGEGSRLTVL.

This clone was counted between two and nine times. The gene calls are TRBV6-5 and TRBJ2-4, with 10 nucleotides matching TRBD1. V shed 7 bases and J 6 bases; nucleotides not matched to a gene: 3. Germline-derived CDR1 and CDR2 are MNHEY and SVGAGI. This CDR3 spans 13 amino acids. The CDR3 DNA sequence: TGTGCCAGCATCAGACAGGGGGCAAACATTCAGTACTTC. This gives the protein CASIRQGANIQYF.

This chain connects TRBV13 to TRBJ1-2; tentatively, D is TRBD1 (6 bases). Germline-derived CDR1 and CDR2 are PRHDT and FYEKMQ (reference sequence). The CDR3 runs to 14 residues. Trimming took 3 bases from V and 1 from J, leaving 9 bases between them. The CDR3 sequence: CASSFSDSNYGYTF. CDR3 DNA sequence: TGTGCCAGCAGCTTTTCGGACAGTAACTATGGCTACACCTTC.

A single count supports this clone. The CDR3 loop is CASTRQGSQPQHF. Written as DNA, the CDR3 is TGTGCCAGCACCCGACAGGGATCTCAGCCCCAGCATTTT. The genes are TRBV6-5 and TRBJ1-5, with 7 bases lining up with TRBD1. Germline values: CDR1 MNHEY, CDR2 SVGAGI. The V segment lost 7 bases and the J segment 6 bases; nucleotides outside the gene matches: 6. The CDR3 loop spans 13 amino acids.

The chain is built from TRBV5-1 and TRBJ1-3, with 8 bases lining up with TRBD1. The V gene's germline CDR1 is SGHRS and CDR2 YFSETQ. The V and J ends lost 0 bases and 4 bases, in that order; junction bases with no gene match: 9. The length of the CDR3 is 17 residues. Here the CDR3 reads CASSLGDLAGGGNTIYF. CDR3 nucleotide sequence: TGCGCCAGCAGCTTGGGGGACCTGGCAGGGGGCGGAAACACCATATATTTT.

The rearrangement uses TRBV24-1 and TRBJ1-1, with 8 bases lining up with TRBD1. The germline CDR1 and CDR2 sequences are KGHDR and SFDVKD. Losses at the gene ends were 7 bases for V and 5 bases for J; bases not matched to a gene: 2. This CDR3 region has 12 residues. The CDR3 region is CATSDRGTEAFF. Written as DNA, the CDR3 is TGTGCCACCAGCGACAGGGGAACTGAAGCTTTCTTT.

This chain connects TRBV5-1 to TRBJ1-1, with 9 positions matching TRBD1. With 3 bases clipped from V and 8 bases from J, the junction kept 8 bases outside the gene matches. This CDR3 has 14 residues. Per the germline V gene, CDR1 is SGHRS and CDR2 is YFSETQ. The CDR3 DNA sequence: TGCGCCAGCAGCTCCGGGACAGGGAGGCAGGAAGCTTTCTTT. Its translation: CASSSGTGRQEAFF. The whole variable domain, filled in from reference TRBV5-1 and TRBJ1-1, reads KAGVTQTPRYLIKTRGQQVTLSCSPISGHRSVSWYQQTPGQGLQFLFEYFSETQRNKGNFPGRFSGRQFSNSRSEMNVSTLELGDSALYLCASSSGTGRQEAFFGQGTRLTVV.

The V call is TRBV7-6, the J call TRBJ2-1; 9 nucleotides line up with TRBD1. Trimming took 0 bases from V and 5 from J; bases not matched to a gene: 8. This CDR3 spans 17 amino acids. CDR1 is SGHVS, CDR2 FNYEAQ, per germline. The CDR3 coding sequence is TGTGCCAGCAGCTTAGCGGAATTGGGACAGGGTAACAATGAGCAGTTCTTC. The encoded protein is CASSLAELGQGNNEQFF.

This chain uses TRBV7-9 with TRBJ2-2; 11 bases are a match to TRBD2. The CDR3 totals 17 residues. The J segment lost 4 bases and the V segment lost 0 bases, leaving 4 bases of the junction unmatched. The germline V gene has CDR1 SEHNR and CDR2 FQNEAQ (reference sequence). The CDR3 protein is CASSLALAGVITGELFF. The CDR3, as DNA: TGTGCCAGCAGCTTAGCACTAGCGGGAGTAATCACCGGGGAGCTGTTTTTT.

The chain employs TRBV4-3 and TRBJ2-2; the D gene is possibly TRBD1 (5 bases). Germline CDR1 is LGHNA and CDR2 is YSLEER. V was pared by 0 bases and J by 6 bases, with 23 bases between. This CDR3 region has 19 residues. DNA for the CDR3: TGCGCCAGCAGCCAAGATTCTAGGGTCGGCGACAGAGTGTCCGGGGAGCTGTTTTTT. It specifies CASSQDSRVGDRVSGELFF.